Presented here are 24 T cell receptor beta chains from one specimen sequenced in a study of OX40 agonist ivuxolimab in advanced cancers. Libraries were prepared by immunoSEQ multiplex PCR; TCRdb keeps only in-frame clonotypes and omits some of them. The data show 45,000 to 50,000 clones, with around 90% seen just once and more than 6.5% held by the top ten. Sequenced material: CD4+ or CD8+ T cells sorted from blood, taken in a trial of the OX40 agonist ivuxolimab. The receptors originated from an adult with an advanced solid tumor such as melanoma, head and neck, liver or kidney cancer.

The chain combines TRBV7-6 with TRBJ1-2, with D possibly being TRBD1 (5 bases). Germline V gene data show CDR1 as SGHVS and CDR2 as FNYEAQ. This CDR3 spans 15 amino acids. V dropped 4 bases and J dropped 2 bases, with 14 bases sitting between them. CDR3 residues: CASSSTVTANYGYTF. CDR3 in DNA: TGTGCCAGCAGCTCAACCGTGACAGCGAACTATGGCTACACCTTC.

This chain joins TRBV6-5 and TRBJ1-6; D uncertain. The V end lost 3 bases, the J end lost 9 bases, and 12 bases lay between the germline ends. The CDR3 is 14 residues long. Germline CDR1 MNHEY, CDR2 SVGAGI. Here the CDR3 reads CASSYSVRRSPLHF. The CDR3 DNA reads TGTGCCAGCAGTTATTCGGTGCGGCGTTCACCCCTCCACTTT.

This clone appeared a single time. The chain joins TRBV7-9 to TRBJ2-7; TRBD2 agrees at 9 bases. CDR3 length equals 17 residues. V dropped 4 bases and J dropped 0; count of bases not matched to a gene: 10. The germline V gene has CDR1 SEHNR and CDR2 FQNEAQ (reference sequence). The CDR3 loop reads CASSSKSGGPSSYEQYV. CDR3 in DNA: TGTGCCAGCAGCTCGAAAAGCGGGGGGCCGAGCTCCTACGAGCAGTACGTC.

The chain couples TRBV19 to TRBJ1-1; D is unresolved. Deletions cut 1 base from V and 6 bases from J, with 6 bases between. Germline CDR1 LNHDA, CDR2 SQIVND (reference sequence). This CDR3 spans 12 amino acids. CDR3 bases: TGTGCCAGTAGTATAGGCCGTCCTGAAGCTTTCTTT. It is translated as CASSIGRPEAFF. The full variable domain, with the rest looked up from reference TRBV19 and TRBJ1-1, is DGGITQSPKYLFRKEGQNVTLSCEQNLNHDAMYWYRQDPGQGLRLIYYSQIVNDFQKGDIAEGYSVSREKKESFPLTVTSAQKNPTAFYLCASSIGRPEAFFGQGTRLTVV.

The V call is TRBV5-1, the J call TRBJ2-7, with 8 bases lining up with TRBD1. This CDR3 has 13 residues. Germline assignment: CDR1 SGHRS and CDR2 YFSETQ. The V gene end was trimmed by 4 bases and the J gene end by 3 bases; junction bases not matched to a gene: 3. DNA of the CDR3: TGCGCCAGCAGCGTAGACAGGGGCTACGAGCAGTACGTC. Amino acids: CASSVDRGYEQYV.

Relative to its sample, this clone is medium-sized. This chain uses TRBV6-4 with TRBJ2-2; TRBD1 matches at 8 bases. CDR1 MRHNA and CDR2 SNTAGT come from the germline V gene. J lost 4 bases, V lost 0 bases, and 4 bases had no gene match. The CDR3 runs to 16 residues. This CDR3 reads CASSDSPGGGTGELFF. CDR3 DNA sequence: TGTGCCAGCAGTGACTCCCCAGGGGGCGGCACCGGGGAGCTGTTTTTT.

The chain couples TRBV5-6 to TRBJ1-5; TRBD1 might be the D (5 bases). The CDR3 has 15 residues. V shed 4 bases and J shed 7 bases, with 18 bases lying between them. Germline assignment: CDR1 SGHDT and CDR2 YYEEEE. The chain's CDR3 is CASSTRDAVGQPQHF. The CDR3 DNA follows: TGTGCCAGCAGCACCCGGGACGCAGTCGGACAGCCCCAGCATTTT.

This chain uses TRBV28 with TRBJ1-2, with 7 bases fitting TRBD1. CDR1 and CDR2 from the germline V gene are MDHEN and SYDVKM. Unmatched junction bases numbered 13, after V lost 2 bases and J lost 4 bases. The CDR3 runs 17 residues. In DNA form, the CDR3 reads TGTGCCAGCAGTTTAGGGACAGTCATCGGCGGCTTCTATGGCTACACCTTC. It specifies CASSLGTVIGGFYGYTF.

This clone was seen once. CDR3 protein: CASSTGLNTEAFF. The DNA for the CDR3 is TGTGCCAGCAGCACGGGACTGAACACTGAAGCTTTCTTT. V usage is TRBV5-6 and J usage is TRBJ1-1; weak D call: TRBD1 (5 bases). Germline V gene data show CDR1 as SGHDT and CDR2 as YYEEEE. The CDR3 is 13 residues long. Trimming removed 4 bases from V and 0 bases from J, with 7 bases in between.

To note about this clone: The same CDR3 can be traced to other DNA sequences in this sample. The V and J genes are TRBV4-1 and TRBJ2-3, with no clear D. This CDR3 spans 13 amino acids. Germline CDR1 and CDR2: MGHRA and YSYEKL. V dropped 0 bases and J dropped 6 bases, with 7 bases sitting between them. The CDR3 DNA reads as TGCGCCAGCAGCCAAGAAGGGCTGGATACGCAGTATTTT. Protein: CASSQEGLDTQYF.

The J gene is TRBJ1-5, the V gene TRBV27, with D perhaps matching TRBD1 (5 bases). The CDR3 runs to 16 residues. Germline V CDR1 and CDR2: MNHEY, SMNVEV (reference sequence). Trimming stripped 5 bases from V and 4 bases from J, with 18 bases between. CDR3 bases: TGTGCCAGCAGTCCTCGAGAGGGGCTAAAAAATCAGCCCCAGCATTTT. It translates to CASSPREGLKNQPQHF.

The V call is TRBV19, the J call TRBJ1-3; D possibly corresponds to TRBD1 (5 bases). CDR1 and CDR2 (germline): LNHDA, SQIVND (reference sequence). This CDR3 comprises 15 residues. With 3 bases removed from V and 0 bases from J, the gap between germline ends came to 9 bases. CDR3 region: CASSIGTVSGNTIYF. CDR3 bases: TGTGCCAGTAGTATCGGGACCGTCTCTGGAAACACCATATATTTT. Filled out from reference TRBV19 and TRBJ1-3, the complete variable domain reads DGGITQSPKYLFRKEGQNVTLSCEQNLNHDAMYWYRQDPGQGLRLIYYSQIVNDFQKGDIAEGYSVSREKKESFPLTVTSAQKNPTAFYLCASSIGTVSGNTIYFGEGSWLTVV.

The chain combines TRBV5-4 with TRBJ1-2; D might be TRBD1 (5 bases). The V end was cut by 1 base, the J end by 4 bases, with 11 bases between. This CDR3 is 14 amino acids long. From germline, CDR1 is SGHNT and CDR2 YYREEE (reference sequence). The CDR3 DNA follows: TGTGCCAGCAGCTTGAATTACAGGCGCTATGGCTACACCTTC. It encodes CASSLNYRRYGYTF.

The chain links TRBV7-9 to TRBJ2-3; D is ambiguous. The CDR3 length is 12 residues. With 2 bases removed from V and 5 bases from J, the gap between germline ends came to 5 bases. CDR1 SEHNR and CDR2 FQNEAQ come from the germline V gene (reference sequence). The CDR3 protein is CASSLSIDTQYF. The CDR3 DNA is TGTGCCAGCAGCTTAAGTATAGATACGCAGTATTTT.

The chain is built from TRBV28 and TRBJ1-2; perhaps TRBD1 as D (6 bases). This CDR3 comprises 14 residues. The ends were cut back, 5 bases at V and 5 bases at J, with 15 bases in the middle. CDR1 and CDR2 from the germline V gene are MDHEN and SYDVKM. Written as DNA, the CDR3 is TGTGCCAGCAGTCGAATTCGACAGGCATATGGCTACACCTTC. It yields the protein CASSRIRQAYGYTF.

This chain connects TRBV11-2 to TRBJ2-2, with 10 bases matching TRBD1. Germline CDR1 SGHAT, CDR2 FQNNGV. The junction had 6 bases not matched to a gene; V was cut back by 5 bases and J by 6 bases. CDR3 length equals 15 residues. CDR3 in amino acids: CASSRGTGVSGELFF. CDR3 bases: TGTGCCAGCAGCCGTGGGACAGGGGTATCCGGGGAGCTGTTTTTT.

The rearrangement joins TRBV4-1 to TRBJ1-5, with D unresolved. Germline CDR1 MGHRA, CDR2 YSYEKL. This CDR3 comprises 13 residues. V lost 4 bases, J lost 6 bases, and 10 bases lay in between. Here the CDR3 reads CASSPHVSQPQHF. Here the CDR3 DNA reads TGCGCCAGCAGCCCTCATGTAAGTCAGCCCCAGCATTTT.

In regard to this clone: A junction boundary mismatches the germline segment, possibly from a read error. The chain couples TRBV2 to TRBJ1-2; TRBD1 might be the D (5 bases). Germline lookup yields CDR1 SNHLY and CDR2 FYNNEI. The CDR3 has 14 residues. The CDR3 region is CASNEVGRDYGYTF. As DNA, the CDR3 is TGTGCCAGCAATGAAGTCGGCAGGGACTATGGCTACACCTTC.

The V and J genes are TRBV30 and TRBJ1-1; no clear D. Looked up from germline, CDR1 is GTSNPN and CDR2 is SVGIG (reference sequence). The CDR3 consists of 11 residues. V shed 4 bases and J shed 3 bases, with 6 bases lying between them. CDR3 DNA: TGTGCCTGGACCTTCGACACTGAAGCTTTCTTT. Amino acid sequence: CAWTFDTEAFF.

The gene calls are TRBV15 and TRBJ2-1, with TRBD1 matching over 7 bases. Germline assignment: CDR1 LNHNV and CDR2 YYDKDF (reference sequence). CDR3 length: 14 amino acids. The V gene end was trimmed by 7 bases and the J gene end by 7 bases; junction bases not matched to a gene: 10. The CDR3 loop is CATMNRGFKNEQFF. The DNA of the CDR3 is TGTGCCACCATGAACAGGGGCTTTAAGAATGAGCAGTTCTTC. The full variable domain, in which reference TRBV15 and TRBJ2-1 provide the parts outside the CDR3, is DAMVIQNPRYQVTQFGKPVTLSCSQTLNHNVMYWYQQKSSQAPKLLFHYYDKDFNNEADTPDNFQSRRPNTSFCFLDIRSPGLGDTAMYLCATMNRGFKNEQFFGPGTRLTVL.

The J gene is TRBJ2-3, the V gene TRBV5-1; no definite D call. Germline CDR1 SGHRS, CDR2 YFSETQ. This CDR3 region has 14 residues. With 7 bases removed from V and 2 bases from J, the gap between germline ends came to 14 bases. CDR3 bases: TGCGCCAGCCGGCAGGAGCGATCCACAGATACGCAGTATTTT. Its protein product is CASRQERSTDTQYF.

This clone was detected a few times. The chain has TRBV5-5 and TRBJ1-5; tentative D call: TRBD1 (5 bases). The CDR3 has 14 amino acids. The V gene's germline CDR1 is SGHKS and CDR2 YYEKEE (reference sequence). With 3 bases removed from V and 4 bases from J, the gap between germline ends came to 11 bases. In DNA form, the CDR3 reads TGTGCCAGCAGCTACGGGACGGATAATCAGCCCCAGCATTTT. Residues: CASSYGTDNQPQHF.

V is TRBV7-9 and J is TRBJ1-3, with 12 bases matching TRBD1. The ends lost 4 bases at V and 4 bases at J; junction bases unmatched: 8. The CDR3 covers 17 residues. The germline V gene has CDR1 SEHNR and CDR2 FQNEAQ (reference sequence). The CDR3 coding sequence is TGTGCCAGCAGCTCATCCCGGGACAGGGGGCGAGGAAACACCATATATTTT. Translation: CASSSSRDRGRGNTIYF.

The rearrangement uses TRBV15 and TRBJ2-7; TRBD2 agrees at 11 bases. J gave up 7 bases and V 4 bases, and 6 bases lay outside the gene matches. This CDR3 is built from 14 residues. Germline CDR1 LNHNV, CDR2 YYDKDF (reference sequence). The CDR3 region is CATSTGLADLEQYV. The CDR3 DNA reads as TGTGCCACCAGCACGGGACTAGCGGACCTGGAGCAGTACGTC.